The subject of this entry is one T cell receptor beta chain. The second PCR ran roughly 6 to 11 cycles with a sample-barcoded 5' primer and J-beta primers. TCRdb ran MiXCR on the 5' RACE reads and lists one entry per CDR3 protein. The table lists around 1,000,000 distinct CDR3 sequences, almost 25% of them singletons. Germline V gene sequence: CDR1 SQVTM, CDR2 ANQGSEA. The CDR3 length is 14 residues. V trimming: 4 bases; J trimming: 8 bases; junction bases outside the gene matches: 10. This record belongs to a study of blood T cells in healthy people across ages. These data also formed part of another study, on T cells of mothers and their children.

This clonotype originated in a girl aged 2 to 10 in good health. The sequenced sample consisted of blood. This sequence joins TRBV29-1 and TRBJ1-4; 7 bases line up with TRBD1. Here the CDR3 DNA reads TGCAGCGTTGGGTACAGGGGTAAAAAGGAAAAACTGTTTTTT. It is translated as CSVGYRGKKEKLFF.